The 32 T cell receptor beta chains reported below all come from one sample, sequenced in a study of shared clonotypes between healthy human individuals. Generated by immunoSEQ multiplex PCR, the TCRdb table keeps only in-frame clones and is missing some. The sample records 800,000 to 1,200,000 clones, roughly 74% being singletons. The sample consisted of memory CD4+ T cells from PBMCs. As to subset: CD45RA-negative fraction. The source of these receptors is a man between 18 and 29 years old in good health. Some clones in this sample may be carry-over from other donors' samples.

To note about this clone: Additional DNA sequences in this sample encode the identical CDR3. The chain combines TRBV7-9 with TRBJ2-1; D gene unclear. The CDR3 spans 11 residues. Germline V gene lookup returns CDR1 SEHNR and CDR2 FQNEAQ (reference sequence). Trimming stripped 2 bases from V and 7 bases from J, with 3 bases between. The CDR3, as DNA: TGTGCCAGCAGCTTATTGAATGAGCAGTTCTTC. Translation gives CASSLLNEQFF. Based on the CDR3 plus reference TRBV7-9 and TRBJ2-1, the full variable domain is DTGVSQNPRHKITKRGQNVTFRCDPISEHNRLYWYRQTLGQGPEFLTYFQNEAQLEKSRLLSDRFSAERPKGSFSTLEIQRTEQGDSAMYLCASSLLNEQFFGPGTRLTVL.

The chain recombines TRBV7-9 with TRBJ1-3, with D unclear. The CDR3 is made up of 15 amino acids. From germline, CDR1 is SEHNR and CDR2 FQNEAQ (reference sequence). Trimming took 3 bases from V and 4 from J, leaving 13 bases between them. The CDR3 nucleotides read TGTGCCAGCAGCTTTCATAGCAGCTCCGGAAACACCATATATTTT. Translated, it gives CASSFHSSSGNTIYF.

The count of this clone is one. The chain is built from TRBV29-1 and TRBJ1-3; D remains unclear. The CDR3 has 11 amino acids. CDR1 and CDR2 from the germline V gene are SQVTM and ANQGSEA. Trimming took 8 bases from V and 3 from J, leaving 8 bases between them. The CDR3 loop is CSSWDGNTIYF. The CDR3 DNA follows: TGCAGCAGCTGGGATGGAAACACCATATATTTT.

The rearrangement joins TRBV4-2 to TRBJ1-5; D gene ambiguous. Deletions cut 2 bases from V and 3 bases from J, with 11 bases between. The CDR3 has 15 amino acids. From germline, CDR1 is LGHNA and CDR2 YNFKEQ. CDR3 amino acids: CASSQSDGNNQPQHF. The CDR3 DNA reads TGTGCCAGCAGCCAATCTGACGGGAACAATCAGCCCCAGCATTTT.

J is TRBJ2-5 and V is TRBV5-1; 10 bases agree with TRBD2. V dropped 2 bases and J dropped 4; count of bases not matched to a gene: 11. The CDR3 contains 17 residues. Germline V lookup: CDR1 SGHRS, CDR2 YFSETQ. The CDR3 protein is CASSLGVAGGTGETQYF. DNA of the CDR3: TGCGCCAGCAGCTTAGGGGTAGCGGGAGGAACGGGAGAGACCCAGTACTTC.

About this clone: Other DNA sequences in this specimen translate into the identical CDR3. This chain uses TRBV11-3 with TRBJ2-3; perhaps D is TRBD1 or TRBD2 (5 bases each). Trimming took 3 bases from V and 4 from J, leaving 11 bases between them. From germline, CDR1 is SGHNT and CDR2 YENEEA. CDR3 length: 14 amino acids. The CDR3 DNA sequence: TGTGCCAGCAGCTTTAGTCGGGGCTCAGATACGCAGTATTTT. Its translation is CASSFSRGSDTQYF.

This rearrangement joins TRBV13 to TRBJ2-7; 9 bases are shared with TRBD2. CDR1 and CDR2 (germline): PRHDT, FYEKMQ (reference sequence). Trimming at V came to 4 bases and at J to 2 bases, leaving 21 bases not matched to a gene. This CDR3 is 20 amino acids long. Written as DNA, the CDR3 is TGTGCCAGCAGCTCAACCTATCCGGGACTAGCAGAGTCGTCTCCCTACGAGCAGTACTTC. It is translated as CASSSTYPGLAESSPYEQYF. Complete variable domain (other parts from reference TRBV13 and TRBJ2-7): AAGVIQSPRHLIKEKRETATLKCYPIPRHDTVYWYQQGPGQDPQFLISFYEKMQSDKGSIPDRFSAQQFSDYHSELNMSSLELGDSALYFCASSSTYPGLAESSPYEQYFGPGTRLTVT.

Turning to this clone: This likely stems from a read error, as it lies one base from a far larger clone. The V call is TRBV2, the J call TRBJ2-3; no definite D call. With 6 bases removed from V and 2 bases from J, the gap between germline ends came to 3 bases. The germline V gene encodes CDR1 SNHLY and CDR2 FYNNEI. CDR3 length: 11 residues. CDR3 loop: CASSITDTQYF. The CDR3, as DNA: TGTGCCAGCAGCATCACAGATACGCAGTATTTT.

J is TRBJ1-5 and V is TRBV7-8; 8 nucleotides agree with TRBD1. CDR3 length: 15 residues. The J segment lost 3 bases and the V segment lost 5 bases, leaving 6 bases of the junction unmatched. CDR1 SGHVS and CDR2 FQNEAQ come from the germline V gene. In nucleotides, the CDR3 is TGTGCCAGCAGCCGCCGGGACAGGCACAATCAGCCCCAGCATTTT. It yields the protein CASSRRDRHNQPQHF.

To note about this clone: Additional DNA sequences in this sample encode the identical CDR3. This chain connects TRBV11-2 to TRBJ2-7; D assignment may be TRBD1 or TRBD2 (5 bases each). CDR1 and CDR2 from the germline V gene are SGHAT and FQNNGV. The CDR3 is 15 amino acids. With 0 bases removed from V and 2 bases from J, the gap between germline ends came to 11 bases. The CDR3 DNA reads TGTGCCAGCAGCTTAGATCGGGGCGGTCCCTACGAGCAGTACTTC. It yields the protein CASSLDRGGPYEQYF.

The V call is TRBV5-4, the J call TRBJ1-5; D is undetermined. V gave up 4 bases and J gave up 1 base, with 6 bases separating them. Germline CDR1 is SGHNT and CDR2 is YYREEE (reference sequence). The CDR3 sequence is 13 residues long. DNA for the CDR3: TGTGCCAGCAGCATCGGGAGCAATCAGCCCCAGCATTTT. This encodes CASSIGSNQPQHF.

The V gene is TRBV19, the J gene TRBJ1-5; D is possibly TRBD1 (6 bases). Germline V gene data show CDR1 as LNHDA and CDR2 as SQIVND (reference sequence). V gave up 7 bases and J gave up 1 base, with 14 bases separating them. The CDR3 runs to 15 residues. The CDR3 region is CASTLHGGSNQPQHF. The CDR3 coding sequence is TGTGCCAGTACCCTCCACGGGGGCAGCAATCAGCCCCAGCATTTT.

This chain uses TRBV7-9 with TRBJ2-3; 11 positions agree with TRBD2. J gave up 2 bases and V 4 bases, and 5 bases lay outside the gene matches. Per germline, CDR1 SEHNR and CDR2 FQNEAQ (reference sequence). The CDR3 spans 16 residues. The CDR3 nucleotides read TGTGCCAGCAGCTCCGGACTAGCGGGTATCACAGATACGCAGTATTTT. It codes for CASSSGLAGITDTQYF.

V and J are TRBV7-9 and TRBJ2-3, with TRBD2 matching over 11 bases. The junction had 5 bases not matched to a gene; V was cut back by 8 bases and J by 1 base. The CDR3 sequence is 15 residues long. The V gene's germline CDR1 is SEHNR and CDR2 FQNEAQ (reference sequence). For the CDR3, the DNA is TGTGCCAGCGCCCTAGCGGGAGGACGCACAGATACGCAGTATTTT. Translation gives CASALAGGRTDTQYF.

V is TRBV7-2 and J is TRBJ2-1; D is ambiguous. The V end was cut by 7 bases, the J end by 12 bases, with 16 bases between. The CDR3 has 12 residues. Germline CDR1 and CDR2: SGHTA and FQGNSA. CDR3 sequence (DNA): TGTGCCAGCACTACCCGCGTCCTGGCGCAGTTCTTC. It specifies CASTTRVLAQFF.

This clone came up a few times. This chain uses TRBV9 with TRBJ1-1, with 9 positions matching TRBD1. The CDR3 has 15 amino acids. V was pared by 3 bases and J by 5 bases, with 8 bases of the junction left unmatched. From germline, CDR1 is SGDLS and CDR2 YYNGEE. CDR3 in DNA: TGTGCCAGCAGCGACTACAGGGGGCGCCGTACTGAAGCTTTCTTT. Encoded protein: CASSDYRGRRTEAFF. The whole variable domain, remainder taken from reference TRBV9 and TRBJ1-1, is DSGVTQTPKHLITATGQRVTLRCSPRSGDLSVYWYQQSLDQGLQFLIQYYNGEERAKGNILERFSAQQFPDLHSELNLSSLELGDSALYFCASSDYRGRRTEAFFGQGTRLTVV.

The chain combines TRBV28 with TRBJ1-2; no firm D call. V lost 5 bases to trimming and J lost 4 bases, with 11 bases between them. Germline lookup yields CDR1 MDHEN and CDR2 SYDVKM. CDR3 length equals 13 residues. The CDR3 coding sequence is TGTGCCAGCAGTCCCTACGCACGCTATGGCTACACCTTC. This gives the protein CASSPYARYGYTF.

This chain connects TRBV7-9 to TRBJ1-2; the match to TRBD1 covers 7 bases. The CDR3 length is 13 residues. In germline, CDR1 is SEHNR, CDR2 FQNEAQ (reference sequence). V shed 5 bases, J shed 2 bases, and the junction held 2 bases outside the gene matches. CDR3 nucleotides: TGTGCCAGCAGCGTGGGACAGAACTATGGCTACACCTTC. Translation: CASSVGQNYGYTF.

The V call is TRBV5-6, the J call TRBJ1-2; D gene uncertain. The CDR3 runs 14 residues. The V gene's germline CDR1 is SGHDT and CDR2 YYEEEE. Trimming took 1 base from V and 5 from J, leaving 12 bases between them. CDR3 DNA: TGTGCCAGCAGCTTGTTTAGGGTGGGGTATGGCTACACCTTC. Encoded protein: CASSLFRVGYGYTF.

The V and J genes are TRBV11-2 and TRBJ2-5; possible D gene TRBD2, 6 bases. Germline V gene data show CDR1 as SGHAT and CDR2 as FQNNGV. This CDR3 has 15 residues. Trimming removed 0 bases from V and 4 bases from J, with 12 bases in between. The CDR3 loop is CASSLDGLALETQYF. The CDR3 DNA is TGTGCCAGCAGCTTAGACGGGCTAGCGCTAGAGACCCAGTACTTC.

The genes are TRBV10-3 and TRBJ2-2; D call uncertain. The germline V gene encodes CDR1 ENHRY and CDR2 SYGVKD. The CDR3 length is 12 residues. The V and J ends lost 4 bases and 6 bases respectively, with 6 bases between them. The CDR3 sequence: CAISAPAGELFF. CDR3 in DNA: TGTGCCATCAGTGCCCCCGCCGGGGAGCTGTTTTTT.

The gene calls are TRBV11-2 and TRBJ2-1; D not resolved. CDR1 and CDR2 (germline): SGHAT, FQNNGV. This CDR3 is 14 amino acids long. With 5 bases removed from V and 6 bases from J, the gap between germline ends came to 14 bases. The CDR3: CASSLTPTINEQFF. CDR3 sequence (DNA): TGTGCCAGCAGCCTAACCCCCACGATCAATGAGCAGTTCTTC.

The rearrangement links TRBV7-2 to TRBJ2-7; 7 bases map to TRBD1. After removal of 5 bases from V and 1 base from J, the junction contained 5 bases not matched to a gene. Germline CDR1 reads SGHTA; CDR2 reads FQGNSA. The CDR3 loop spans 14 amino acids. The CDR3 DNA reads TGTGCCAGCAGCGATCGGGACAGATCCTACGAGCAGTACTTC. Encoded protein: CASSDRDRSYEQYF.

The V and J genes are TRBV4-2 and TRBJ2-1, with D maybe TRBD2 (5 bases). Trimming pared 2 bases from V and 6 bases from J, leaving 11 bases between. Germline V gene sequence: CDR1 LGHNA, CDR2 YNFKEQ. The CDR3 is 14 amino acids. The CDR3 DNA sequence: TGTGCCAGCAGCCAATCAGTACTAGTCAATGAGCAGTTCTTC. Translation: CASSQSVLVNEQFF.

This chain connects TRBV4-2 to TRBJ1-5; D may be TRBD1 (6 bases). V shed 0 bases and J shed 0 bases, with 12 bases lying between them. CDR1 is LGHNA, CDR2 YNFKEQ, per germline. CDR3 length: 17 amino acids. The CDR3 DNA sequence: TGTGCCAGCAGCCAAGACGGACAGTTCTATAGCAATCAGCCCCAGCATTTT. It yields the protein CASSQDGQFYSNQPQHF.

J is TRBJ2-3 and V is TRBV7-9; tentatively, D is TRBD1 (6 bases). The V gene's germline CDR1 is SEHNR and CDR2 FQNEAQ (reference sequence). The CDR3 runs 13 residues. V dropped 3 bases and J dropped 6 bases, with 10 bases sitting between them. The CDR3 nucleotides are TGTGCCAGCAGCTTTAAAGACAGGGATACGCAGTATTTT. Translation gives CASSFKDRDTQYF.

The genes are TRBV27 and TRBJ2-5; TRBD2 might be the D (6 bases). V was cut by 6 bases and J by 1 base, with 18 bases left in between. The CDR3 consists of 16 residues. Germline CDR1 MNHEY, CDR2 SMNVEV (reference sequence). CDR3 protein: CASRSPLRDPQETQYF. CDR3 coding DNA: TGTGCCAGCAGATCCCCCTTGCGGGATCCCCAAGAGACCCAGTACTTC.

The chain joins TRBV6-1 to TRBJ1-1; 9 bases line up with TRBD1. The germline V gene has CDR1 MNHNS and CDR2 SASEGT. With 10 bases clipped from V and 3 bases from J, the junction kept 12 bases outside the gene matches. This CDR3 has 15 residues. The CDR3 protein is CATTGQGSLDTEAFF. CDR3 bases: TGTGCCACCACTGGACAGGGGTCCCTTGACACTGAAGCTTTCTTT.

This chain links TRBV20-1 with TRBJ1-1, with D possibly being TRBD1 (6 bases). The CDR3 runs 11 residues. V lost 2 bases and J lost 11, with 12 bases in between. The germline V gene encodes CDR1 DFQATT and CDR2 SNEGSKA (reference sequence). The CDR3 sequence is CSARTGSRAFF. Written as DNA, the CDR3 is TGCAGTGCTAGAACAGGGAGTCGGGCTTTCTTT.

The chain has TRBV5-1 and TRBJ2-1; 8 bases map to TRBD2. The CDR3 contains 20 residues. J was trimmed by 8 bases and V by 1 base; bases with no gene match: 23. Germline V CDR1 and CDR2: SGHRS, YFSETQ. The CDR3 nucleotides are TGCGCCAGCAGCTTGTTACTAGCGGCAAATAGAGACCTCCAGTCCCATGAGCAGTTCTTC. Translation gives CASSLLLAANRDLQSHEQFF.

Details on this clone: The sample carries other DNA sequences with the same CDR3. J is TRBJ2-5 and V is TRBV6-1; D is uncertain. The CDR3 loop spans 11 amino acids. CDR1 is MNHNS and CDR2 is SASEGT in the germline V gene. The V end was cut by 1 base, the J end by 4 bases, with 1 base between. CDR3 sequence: CASSEGETQYF. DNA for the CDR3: TGTGCCAGCAGTGAAGGAGAGACCCAGTACTTC.

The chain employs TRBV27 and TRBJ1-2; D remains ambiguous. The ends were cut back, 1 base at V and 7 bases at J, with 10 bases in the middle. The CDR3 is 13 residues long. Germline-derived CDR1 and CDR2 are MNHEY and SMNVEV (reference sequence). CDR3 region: CASSLWVSGGYTF. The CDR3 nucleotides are TGTGCCAGCAGTTTATGGGTGTCGGGTGGCTACACCTTC.